Listed here is a single T cell receptor (beta chain). These data are taken from a study of shared T cell receptors in the human thymus. CDR1 is SGDLS, CDR2 YYNGEE, per germline. Trimming pared 0 bases from V and 3 bases from J, leaving 13 bases between. The CDR3 contains 15 residues. Only in-frame clones appear in the TCRdb table, and some are missing; sequencing was by immunoSEQ multiplex PCR. Of hundreds of thousands of clones listed, 87% were seen once; the top ten hold under 0.01%. A further study also used this sample, focusing on human thymus T cells. That paper notes: From resections taken during corrective heart surgery, the thymus tissue was obtained.

Sequencing input: thymocytes. The rearrangement uses TRBV9 and TRBJ2-7; no reliable D call. This receptor was obtained from a boy in the first two years of life with a congenital heart defect. CDR3 sequence: CASSVGSGESYEQYF. The CDR3 DNA follows: TGTGCCAGCAGCGTAGGGTCAGGCGAGAGCTACGAGCAGTACTTC.